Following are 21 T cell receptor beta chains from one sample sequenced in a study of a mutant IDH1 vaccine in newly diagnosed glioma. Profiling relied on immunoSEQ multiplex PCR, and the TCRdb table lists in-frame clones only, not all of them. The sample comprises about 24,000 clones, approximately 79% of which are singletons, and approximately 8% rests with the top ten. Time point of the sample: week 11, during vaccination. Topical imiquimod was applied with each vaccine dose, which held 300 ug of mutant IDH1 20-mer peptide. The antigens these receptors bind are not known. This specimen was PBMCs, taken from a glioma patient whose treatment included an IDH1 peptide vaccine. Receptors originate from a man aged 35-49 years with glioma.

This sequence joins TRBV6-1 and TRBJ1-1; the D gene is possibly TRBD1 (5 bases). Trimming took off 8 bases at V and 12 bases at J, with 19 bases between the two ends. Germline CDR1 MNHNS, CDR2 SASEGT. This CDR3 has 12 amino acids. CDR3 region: CASGGGIRGSFF. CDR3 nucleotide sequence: TGTGCCAGCGGGGGAGGGATCCGCGGTTCTTTCTTT.

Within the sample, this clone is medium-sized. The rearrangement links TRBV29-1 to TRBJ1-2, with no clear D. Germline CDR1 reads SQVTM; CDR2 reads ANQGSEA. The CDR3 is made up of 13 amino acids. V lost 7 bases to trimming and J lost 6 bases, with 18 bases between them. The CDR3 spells CSAPPPGSDGYTF. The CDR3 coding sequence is TGCAGCGCCCCACCCCCGGGGTCCGATGGCTACACCTTC.

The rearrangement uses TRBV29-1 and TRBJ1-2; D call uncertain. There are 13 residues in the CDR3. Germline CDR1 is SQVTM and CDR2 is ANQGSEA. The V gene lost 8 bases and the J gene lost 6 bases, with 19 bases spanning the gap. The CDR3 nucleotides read TGCAGCTCCACGGTTTTCGGACCTGATGGCTACACCTTC. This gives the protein CSSTVFGPDGYTF.

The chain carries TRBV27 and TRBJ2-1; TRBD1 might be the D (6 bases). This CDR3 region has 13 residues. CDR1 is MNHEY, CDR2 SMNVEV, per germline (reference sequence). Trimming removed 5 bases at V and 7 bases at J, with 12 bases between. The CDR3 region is CASSVGQLNEQFF. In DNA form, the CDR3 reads TGTGCCAGCAGTGTAGGACAGTTAAATGAGCAGTTCTTC.

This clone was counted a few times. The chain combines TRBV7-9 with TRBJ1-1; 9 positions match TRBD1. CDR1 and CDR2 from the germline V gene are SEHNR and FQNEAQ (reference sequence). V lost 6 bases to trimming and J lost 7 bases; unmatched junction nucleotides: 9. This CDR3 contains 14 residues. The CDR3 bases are TGTGCCAGCAGGGCACAGGGGGCTTCCTTTGAAGCTTTCTTT. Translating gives CASRAQGASFEAFF.

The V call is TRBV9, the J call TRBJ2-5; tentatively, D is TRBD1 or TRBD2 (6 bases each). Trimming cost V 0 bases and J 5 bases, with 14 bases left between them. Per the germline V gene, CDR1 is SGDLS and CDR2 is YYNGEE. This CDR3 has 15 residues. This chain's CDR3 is CASSVGGGLGETQYF. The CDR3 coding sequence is TGTGCCAGCAGCGTAGGTGGGGGGCTGGGGGAGACCCAGTACTTC.

CDR3 sequence reads: CASKGTVGSYEQYF. CDR3 nucleotides: TGCGCCAGCAAAGGTACGGTTGGATCCTACGAGCAGTACTTC. V and J are TRBV5-1 and TRBJ2-5, with no clear D. The closer fit of TRBJ2-7 to the DNA end suggests the J call may be wrong. The CDR3 has 14 amino acids. Germline CDR1 is SGHRS and CDR2 is YFSETQ.

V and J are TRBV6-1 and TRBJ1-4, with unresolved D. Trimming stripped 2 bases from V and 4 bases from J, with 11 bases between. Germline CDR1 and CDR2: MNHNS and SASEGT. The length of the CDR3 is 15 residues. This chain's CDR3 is CASSELKEFNEKLFF. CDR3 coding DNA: TGTGCCAGCAGTGAATTAAAGGAATTTAATGAAAAACTGTTTTTT.

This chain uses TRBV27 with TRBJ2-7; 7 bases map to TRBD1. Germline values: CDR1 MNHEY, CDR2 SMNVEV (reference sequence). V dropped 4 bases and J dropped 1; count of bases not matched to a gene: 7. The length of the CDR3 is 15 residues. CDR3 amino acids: CASSSWTGPSYEQYV. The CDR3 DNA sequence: TGTGCCAGCAGTTCCTGGACAGGCCCTTCCTACGAGCAGTACGTC.

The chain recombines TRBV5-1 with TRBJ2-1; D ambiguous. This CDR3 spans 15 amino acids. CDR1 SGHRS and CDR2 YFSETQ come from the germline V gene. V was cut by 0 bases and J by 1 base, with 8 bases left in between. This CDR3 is CASSLVIGSYNEQFF. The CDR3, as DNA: TGCGCCAGCAGCTTGGTTATAGGATCCTACAATGAGCAGTTCTTC.

CDR3 loop: CSVEEGLKQYF. The DNA of the CDR3 is TGCAGCGTAGAGGAGGGACTCAAGCAGTACTTC. This chain joins TRBV29-1 and TRBJ2-7, with a tentative D call TRBD2 (6 bases). The CDR3 loop spans 11 amino acids. Trimming took off 6 bases at V and 8 bases at J, with 14 bases between the two ends. In germline, CDR1 is SQVTM, CDR2 ANQGSEA.

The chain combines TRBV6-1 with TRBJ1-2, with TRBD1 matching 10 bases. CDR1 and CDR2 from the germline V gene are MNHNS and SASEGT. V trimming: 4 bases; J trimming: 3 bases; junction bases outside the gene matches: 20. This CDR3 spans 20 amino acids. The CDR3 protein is CASSATIYSRDRGRYYGYTF. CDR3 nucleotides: TGTGCCAGCAGTGCAACGATCTATTCCCGGGACAGGGGTCGTTACTATGGCTACACCTTC.

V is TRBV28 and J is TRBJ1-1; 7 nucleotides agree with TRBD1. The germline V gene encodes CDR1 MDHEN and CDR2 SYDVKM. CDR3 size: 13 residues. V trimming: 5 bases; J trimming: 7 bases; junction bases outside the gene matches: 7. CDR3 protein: CASSGKGAREAFF. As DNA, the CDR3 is TGTGCCAGCAGTGGCAAGGGGGCGCGTGAAGCTTTCTTT.

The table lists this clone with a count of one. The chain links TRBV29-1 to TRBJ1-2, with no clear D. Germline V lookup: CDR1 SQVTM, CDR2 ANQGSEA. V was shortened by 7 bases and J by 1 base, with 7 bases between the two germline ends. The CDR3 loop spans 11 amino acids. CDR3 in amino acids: CSATFNYGYTF. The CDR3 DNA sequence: TGCAGCGCCACTTTTAACTATGGCTACACCTTC.

CDR3 DNA sequence: TGTGCCAGCAGCCCTTGGGACAGGCAAGAGACCCAGTACTTC. As protein: CASSPWDRQETQYF. This rearrangement joins TRBV9 to TRBJ2-5; 8 nucleotides align to TRBD1. Looked up from germline, CDR1 is SGDLS and CDR2 is YYNGEE. V dropped 4 bases and J dropped 2; count of bases not matched to a gene: 4. There are 14 residues in the CDR3.

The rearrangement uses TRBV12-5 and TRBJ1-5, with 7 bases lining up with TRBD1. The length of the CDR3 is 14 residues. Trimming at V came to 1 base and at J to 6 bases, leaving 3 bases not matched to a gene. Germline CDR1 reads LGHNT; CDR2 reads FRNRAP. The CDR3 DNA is TGTGCTAGTGGTTTGGGACAGGGCTCTCAGCCCCAGCATTTT. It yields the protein CASGLGQGSQPQHF.

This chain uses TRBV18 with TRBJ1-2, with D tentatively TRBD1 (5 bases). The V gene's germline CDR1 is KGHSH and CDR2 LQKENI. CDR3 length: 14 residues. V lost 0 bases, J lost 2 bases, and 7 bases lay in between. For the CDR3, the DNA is TGTGCCAGCTCACCACCGACAGCGAACTATGGCTACACCTTC. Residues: CASSPPTANYGYTF.

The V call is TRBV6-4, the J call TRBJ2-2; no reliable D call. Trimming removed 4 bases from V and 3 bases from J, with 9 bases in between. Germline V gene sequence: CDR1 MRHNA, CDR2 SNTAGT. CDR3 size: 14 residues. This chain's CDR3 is CASSAAVDTGELFF. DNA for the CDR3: TGTGCCAGCAGTGCGGCAGTTGACACCGGGGAGCTGTTTTTT.

The CDR3 bases are TGTGCCAGCAGTCCTGGCGAGCAGTACTTC. Protein: CASSPGEQYF. The chain joins TRBV7-9 to TRBJ2-7, with D unclear. Between the trimmed V and J ends, which lost 6 bases and 6 bases, there was a span of 6 bases. Germline CDR1 reads SEHNR; CDR2 reads FQNEAQ (reference sequence). There are 10 residues in the CDR3.

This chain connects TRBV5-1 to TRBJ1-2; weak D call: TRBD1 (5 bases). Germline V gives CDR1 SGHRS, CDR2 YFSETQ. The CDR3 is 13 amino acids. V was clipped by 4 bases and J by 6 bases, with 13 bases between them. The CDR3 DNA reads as TGCGCCAGCAGCCCGACAATAGGGGATGGCTACACCTTC. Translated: CASSPTIGDGYTF.

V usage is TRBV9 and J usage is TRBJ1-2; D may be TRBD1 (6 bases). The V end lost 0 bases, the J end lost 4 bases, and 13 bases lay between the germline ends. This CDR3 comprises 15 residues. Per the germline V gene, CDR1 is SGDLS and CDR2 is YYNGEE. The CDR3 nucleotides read TGTGCCAGCAGCGTAGACAGGGCGACTTCCTATGGCTACACCTTC. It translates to CASSVDRATSYGYTF.